The 19 T cell receptor beta chains below come from one sample, sequenced in a study of T cells in women clearing cervical HPV infection. Only in-frame clones appear in the TCRdb table, and some are missing; sequencing was by immunoSEQ multiplex PCR. Here the sample table reports about 48,000 clones. The sample was blood buffy coat. Receptor source: a woman between 18 and 75 years old with a cervical HPV16 infection that either progressed to CIN3+ or cleared (not recorded which).

Concerning this clone: The DNA ends 3 residues before the CDR3 does, and the rest of the CDR3 is filled in from the germline J gene. This chain joins TRBV20-1 and TRBJ2-3; D is uncertain. CDR3 length: 17 amino acids. Trimming removed 0 bases at V and 6 bases at J, with 22 bases between. Germline V gene sequence: CDR1 DFQATT, CDR2 SNEGSKA (reference sequence). CDR3 sequence reads: CSARETEAGQRTDTQYF. The sequenced part of the CDR3 DNA is TGCAGTGCTAGAGAGACTGAGGCCGGCCAAAGAACGGATACG.

Regarding this clone: The missing CDR3 end, 3 residues past where the read stops, is filled in from the germline J gene. This chain connects TRBV5-1 to TRBJ1-1; no reliable D call. The CDR3 length is 13 residues. Germline values: CDR1 SGHRS, CDR2 YFSETQ. The CDR3 DNA, read in part, is TGCGCCAGCAGCTTGGATAGGATCGGGGAA. Its protein is CASSLDRIGE. The full CDR3 protein is CASSLDRIGEAFF.

For this clone: The read falls 3 residues short of the CDR3 end, and the missing part is taken from the germline J gene. The chain uses TRBV28 and TRBJ2-7, with a possible D match to TRBD1 (5 bases). Germline V CDR1 and CDR2: MDHEN, SYDVKM. The CDR3 covers 15 residues. V was cut by 1 base and J by 0 bases, with 10 bases left in between. Partial CDR3 DNA: TGTGCCAGCAGTTTATCTTCAGGGAACTCCTACGAG. Encoded protein: CASSLSSGNSYE. The CDR3, in full, reads CASSLSSGNSYEQYF.

With regard to this clone: With the read ending 3 residues before the CDR3 end, the germline J gene is used to fill in that end. The chain links TRBV7-2 to TRBJ2-7; the D is unclear. V was pared by 1 base and J by 2 bases, with 9 bases between. CDR1 and CDR2 from the germline V gene are SGHTA and FQGNSA. The length of the CDR3 is 14 residues. The sequenced part of the CDR3 DNA is TGTGCCAGCAGCTTAGGAGTCTCGGCCTACGAG. It codes for CASSLGVSAYE. The full CDR3 is CASSLGVSAYEQYF. Using reference TRBV7-2 and TRBJ2-7 for the parts outside the CDR3, the full variable domain is GAGVSQSPSNKVTEKGKDVELRCDPISGHTALYWYRQSLGQGLEFLIYFQGNSAPDKSGLPSDRFSAERTGGSVSTLTIQRTQQEDSAVYLCASSLGVSAYEQYFGPGTRLTVT.

Remarks on this clone: The read ends 3 residues early relative to the CDR3; the germline J gene fills the gap. The chain carries TRBV19 and TRBJ1-2; 10 bases agree with TRBD1. With V trimmed by 5 bases and J by 6 bases, 3 bases remained unmatched. Germline loops: CDR1 LNHDA, CDR2 SQIVND (reference sequence). This CDR3 is built from 13 residues. The CDR3 is CASSADRGNGYTF. The sequenced part of the CDR3 DNA is TGTGCCAGTAGTGCGGACAGGGGGAATGGC. The whole variable domain, remainder taken from reference TRBV19 and TRBJ1-2, is DGGITQSPKYLFRKEGQNVTLSCEQNLNHDAMYWYRQDPGQGLRLIYYSQIVNDFQKGDIAEGYSVSREKKESFPLTVTSAQKNPTAFYLCASSADRGNGYTFGSGTRLTVV.

In the case of this clone: The read finishes 3 residues shy of the CDR3 end, and the germline J gene is used to complete it. The chain couples TRBV6-4 to TRBJ2-2; 9 positions agree with TRBD2. Germline CDR1 MRHNA, CDR2 SNTAGT. The V gene end was trimmed by 0 bases and the J gene end by 6 bases; junction bases not matched to a gene: 2. The CDR3 has 15 amino acids. CDR3 amino acids: CASSDSRGGPGELFF. The sequenced part of the CDR3 DNA is TGTGCCAGCAGTGACTCGCGGGGGGGACCCGGGGAG.

Concerning this clone: The read terminates 3 residues before the CDR3 end, so the remaining end is supplied by the germline J gene. V and J are TRBV7-9 and TRBJ2-5, with D maybe TRBD1 (5 bases). CDR3 length: 14 residues. Looked up from germline, CDR1 is SEHNR and CDR2 is FQNEAQ (reference sequence). Trimming pared 3 bases from V and 4 bases from J, leaving 12 bases between. The sequenced part of the CDR3 DNA is TGTGCCAGCAGCTTTAGGACACGCAGAGAGACC. It codes for CASSFRTRRET. The full CDR3 is CASSFRTRRETQYF.

The covered CDR3 bases are TGTGCCAGCAGCCCCGGGACTAGCACAGATACG. The encoded protein is CASSPGTSTDT. The whole CDR3 is CASSPGTSTDTQYF. V is TRBV12-3 or TRBV12-4 and J is TRBJ2-3; a weak D match, TRBD2 (6 bases). The missing CDR3 end, 3 residues past where the read stops, is filled in from the germline J gene. The CDR3 is 14 residues long. Deletions cut 6 bases from V and 0 bases from J, with 10 bases between.

A word on this clone: The read terminates 3 residues before the CDR3 end, so the remaining end is supplied by the germline J gene. The chain is built from TRBV19 and TRBJ2-7, with D tentatively TRBD1 or TRBD2 (5 bases each). CDR1 and CDR2 (germline): LNHDA, SQIVND (reference sequence). This CDR3 spans 14 amino acids. V was clipped by 3 bases and J by 3 bases, with 12 bases between them. CDR3 residues: CASSMRGGDYEQYF. The part of the CDR3 DNA that was read is TGTGCCAGTAGTATGAGGGGCGGTGACTACGAG.

For this clone: The read comes to an end 3 residues before the CDR3 does, leaving the germline J gene to fill in the end. V gene TRBV12-3 or TRBV12-4 combines with J gene TRBJ1-1, with 7 bases matching TRBD1. J was trimmed by 2 bases and V by 1 base; bases with no gene match: 7. The CDR3 has 16 residues. The DNA read from the CDR3 is TGTGCCAGCAGTTTAGTGGTAGGGGGCGGAAACACTGAA. Its translation is CASSLVVGGGNTE. The whole CDR3 reads CASSLVVGGGNTEAFF.

CDR3 DNA, as far as it was read: TGTGCCAGCAGCCTCGTTCTCGGGGTGAACACTGAA. This codes for CASSLVLGVNTE. Given in full, the CDR3 is CASSLVLGVNTEAFF. The chain combines TRBV5-4 with TRBJ1-1; no clear D. The missing CDR3 end, 3 residues past where the read stops, is filled in from the germline J gene. The CDR3 covers 15 residues. Germline V gives CDR1 SGHNT, CDR2 YYREEE (reference sequence). The germline V and J ends were trimmed by 4 bases and 0 bases, with 13 bases remaining between them.

About this clone itself: The read ends 3 residues shy of where the CDR3 ends; the end is completed using the germline J gene. The rearrangement links TRBV10-3 to TRBJ1-1; D unresolved. V gave up 7 bases and J gave up 7 bases, with 16 bases separating them. The CDR3 is made up of 13 amino acids. The germline CDR1 and CDR2 sequences are ENHRY and SYGVKD. CDR3 DNA (partial): TGTGCCATCACTCCCCTTAGGGCAAGTGAA. Encoded protein: CAITPLRASE. The whole CDR3 sequence is CAITPLRASEAFF.

CDR3 region: CASSLKTANYGYTF. The CDR3 DNA, read in part, is TGTGCCAGCAGCTTAAAGACAGCTAACTATGGC. The chain carries TRBV7-2 and TRBJ1-2; D possibly corresponds to TRBD1 (5 bases). The sequence runs out 3 residues before the end of the CDR3; the remainder is reconstructed from the germline J gene. Germline V gene data show CDR1 as SGHTA and CDR2 as FQGNSA. There are 14 residues in the CDR3. V was shortened by 2 bases and J by 0 bases, with 7 bases between the two germline ends.

The sequenced CDR3 bases are TGTGCCAGCTCACCACGCAGCGGGAGCGGGGTCAATGAG. Its protein product is CASSPRSGSGVNE. In full, the CDR3 reads CASSPRSGSGVNEQFF. This rearrangement joins TRBV18 to TRBJ2-1; 8 bases match TRBD2. The DNA ends 3 residues before the CDR3 does, and the rest of the CDR3 is filled in from the germline J gene. The V gene's germline CDR1 is KGHSH and CDR2 LQKENI. V lost 1 base to trimming and J lost 6 bases; unmatched junction nucleotides: 8. The CDR3 runs to 16 residues.

A remark on this clone: Read sequence stops 3 residues before the CDR3 end, and the germline J gene provides the missing end. The rearrangement links TRBV5-1 to TRBJ2-5; 9 nucleotides align to TRBD2. The germline V gene has CDR1 SGHRS and CDR2 YFSETQ. Germline trimming cut 4 bases from V and 5 bases from J; bases unmatched to any gene: 9. This CDR3 is built from 15 residues. Here the CDR3 reads CASSGSASGTETQYF. The sequenced CDR3 bases are TGCGCCAGCAGCGGGTCCGCTAGCGGGACGGAGACC.

Points on this clone: The read ends 3 residues before the CDR3 terminus; that terminus is restored from the germline J gene. The chain links TRBV2 to TRBJ2-2; 13 nucleotides agree with TRBD2. The CDR3 is made up of 15 amino acids. In germline, CDR1 is SNHLY, CDR2 FYNNEI. Unmatched junction bases numbered 9, after V lost 10 bases and J lost 7 bases. The covered CDR3 bases are TGTGCCACCCGGTTACTAGCGGGGGGGGTCGGGGAG. It is translated as CATRLLAGGVGE. The complete CDR3 reads CATRLLAGGVGELFF. Based on the CDR3 plus reference TRBV2 and TRBJ2-2, the full variable domain is EPEVTQTPSHQVTQMGQEVILRCVPISNHLYFYWYRQILGQKVEFLVSFYNNEISEKSEIFDDQFSVERPDGSNFTLKIRSTKLEDSAMYFCATRLLAGGVGELFFGEGSRLTVL.

As for this clone: The read ends 3 residues early relative to the CDR3; the germline J gene fills the gap. V gene TRBV28 combines with J gene TRBJ2-3; 12 bases fit TRBD2. CDR1 and CDR2 (germline): MDHEN, SYDVKM. The CDR3 has 18 amino acids. Losses at the gene ends were 6 bases for V and 2 bases for J; bases not matched to a gene: 12. CDR3 region: CASRSATSGSIFTDTQYF. The sequenced CDR3 bases are TGTGCCAGCAGATCTGCGACTAGCGGGAGTATTTTCACAGATACG.

A note on this clone: The CDR3 goes on 3 residues after the read ends, and that part is filled in from the germline J gene. Other DNA sequences in this sample translate to the same CDR3. This rearrangement joins TRBV30 to TRBJ1-2, with D maybe TRBD1 (5 bases). CDR1 and CDR2 (germline): GTSNPN, SVGIG (reference sequence). This CDR3 has 13 amino acids. Partial CDR3 DNA: TGTGCCTGGAGTGTACACGGGGGAGGAGGC. This encodes CAWSVHGGGG. The CDR3 in its entirety is CAWSVHGGGGYTF. The full variable domain, its missing parts supplied by reference TRBV30 and TRBJ1-2, is SQTIHQWPATLVQPVGSPLSLECTVEGTSNPNLYWYRQAAGRGLQLLFYSVGIGQISSEVPQNLSASRPQDRQFILSSKKLLLSDSGFYLCAWSVHGGGGYTFGSGTRLTVV.

About this clone itself: The observed sequence ends 3 residues before the CDR3 terminus, with the missing tail filled in from the germline J gene. The V and J genes are TRBV20-1 and TRBJ1-4; 9 nucleotides agree with TRBD1. The CDR3 is 13 amino acids. Trimming cost V 6 bases and J 8 bases; bases outside gene matches: 7. Germline CDR1 DFQATT, CDR2 SNEGSKA (reference sequence). CDR3 sequence: CSALGDRDEKLFF. The sequenced CDR3 bases are TGCAGTGCCTTAGGGGACAGGGACGAAAAA.